This entry describes one T cell receptor (beta chain). Authors' methods: Nucleated cell number was recorded as an estimate derived from reference gene primer amplification. Produced via immunoSEQ multiplex PCR; TCRdb's table is partial and in-frame only. From that table come the V and J calls and clone size; the DNA was used to work out D and trimming. Of around 260,000 clones detected, about 83% appear once; the ten largest clones hold around a tenth. This sample was included in a study of blood T cell repertoires in COVID-19. This CDR3 region has 13 residues. The V gene lost 7 bases and the J gene lost 6 bases, with 14 bases spanning the gap. The germline V gene has CDR1 KGHDR and CDR2 SFDVKD.

The sample comprised peripheral blood. This sequence originates from a woman aged 45 to 65 who had recovered from COVID-19. This chain joins TRBV24-1 and TRBJ1-1, with a tentative D call TRBD1 (6 bases). This CDR3 reads CATRSEAGAEAFF. The CDR3 DNA is TGTGCCACCAGATCCGAGGCAGGGGCTGAAGCTTTCTTT.